Shown below are 24 T cell receptor beta chains from a single sample sequenced in a study of blood T cell repertoires in COVID-19. Repertoires were generated with immunoSEQ multiplex PCR, while TCRdb's copy carries only in-frame clones and drops some. The repertoire includes under 250,000 clones, 70% to 90% of them detected once, and 11% sits in the top ten. Material: peripheral blood. These receptor sequences come from a man in his fifties or sixties with COVID-19, enrolled during active disease.

The V gene is TRBV5-1, the J gene TRBJ2-7; 11 nucleotides align to TRBD2. V shed 3 bases and J 2 bases; nucleotides not matched to a gene: 4. The V gene's germline CDR1 is SGHRS and CDR2 YFSETQ. CDR3 length equals 15 residues. The CDR3 DNA is TGCGCCAGCAGCTCGGGACTAGCGGTTGCCTACGAGCAGTACTTC. It codes for CASSSGLAVAYEQYF. Using reference TRBV5-1 and TRBJ2-7 for the parts outside the CDR3, the full variable domain is KAGVTQTPRYLIKTRGQQVTLSCSPISGHRSVSWYQQTPGQGLQFLFEYFSETQRNKGNFPGRFSGRQFSNSRSEMNVSTLELGDSALYLCASSSGLAVAYEQYFGPGTRLTVT.

This chain connects TRBV19 to TRBJ2-1, with TRBD2 as a possible D gene (6 bases). The CDR3 has 13 residues. Germline CDR1 and CDR2: LNHDA and SQIVND (reference sequence). Deletions cut 3 bases from V and 4 bases from J, with 7 bases between. Here the CDR3 DNA reads TGTGCCAGTAGTATGCTAGCGTACAATGAGCAGTTCTTC. Its protein is CASSMLAYNEQFF.

The gene calls are TRBV19 and TRBJ1-1; D is perhaps TRBD1 (6 bases). There are 16 residues in the CDR3. CDR1 LNHDA and CDR2 SQIVND come from the germline V gene (reference sequence). The V gene lost 6 bases and the J gene lost 0 bases, with 17 bases spanning the gap. This chain's CDR3 is CASREWGRGVNTEAFF. The DNA for the CDR3 is TGTGCCAGTAGAGAATGGGGGCGCGGTGTGAACACTGAAGCTTTCTTT.

This clone was recorded once. The V gene is TRBV18, the J gene TRBJ2-7; 12 positions match TRBD1. The CDR3 consists of 14 residues. Unmatched junction bases numbered 6, after V lost 5 bases and J lost 7 bases. Per the germline V gene, CDR1 is KGHSH and CDR2 is LQKENI. In nucleotides, the CDR3 is TGTGCCAGCTCAACGGGACAGGGGGCGGTTGAGCAGTACTTC. Translating it yields CASSTGQGAVEQYF.

The CDR3 loop reads CASSQGAFGVGGYTF. CDR3 coding DNA: TGTGCCAGCAGCCAAGGAGCTTTCGGAGTGGGTGGCTACACCTTC. This chain uses TRBV14 with TRBJ1-2; no clear D gene. The CDR3 totals 15 residues. Germline CDR1 reads SGHDN; CDR2 reads FVKESK. V lost 1 base, J lost 7 bases, and 16 bases lay in between.

This clone was picked up a small number of times. The V gene is TRBV28, the J gene TRBJ1-5; 11 positions match TRBD1. CDR1 is MDHEN and CDR2 is SYDVKM in the germline V gene. The CDR3 spans 16 residues. After removal of 7 bases from V and 7 bases from J, the junction contained 12 bases not matched to a gene. CDR3 sequence reads: CASTVRTGGGRQPQHF. The CDR3 nucleotides are TGTGCCAGCACCGTAAGGACAGGGGGCGGGCGACAGCCCCAGCATTTT.

The rearrangement uses TRBV6-2 or TRBV6-3 and TRBJ2-1; TRBD1 aligns across 8 bases. CDR3 length: 13 residues. The germline V gene encodes CDR1 MNHEY and CDR2 SVGEGT. Germline trimming cut 4 bases from V and 16 bases from J; bases unmatched to any gene: 12. The CDR3 coding sequence is TGTGCCAGCAGTTTAGTAGGACGACAGGGGCTCTTCTTC. Its translation: CASSLVGRQGLFF.

V usage is TRBV12-3 or TRBV12-4 and J usage is TRBJ2-1; 8 bases align to TRBD2. V trimming: 5 bases; J trimming: 6 bases; junction bases outside the gene matches: 3. The CDR3 covers 13 residues. Here the CDR3 DNA reads TGTGCCAGCAGTCCCGGGACTAGCAATGAGCAGTTCTTC. Protein: CASSPGTSNEQFF.

The rearrangement joins TRBV9 to TRBJ2-3; 7 bases map to TRBD2. Looked up from germline, CDR1 is SGDLS and CDR2 is YYNGEE. Trimming cost V 4 bases and J 6 bases; bases outside gene matches: 5. CDR3 length: 13 residues. The CDR3 spells CASSPLADDTQYF. The DNA for the CDR3 is TGTGCCAGCAGCCCCCTAGCGGACGATACGCAGTATTTT.

The rearrangement joins TRBV30 to TRBJ2-1; TRBD2 matches at 7 bases. V gave up 0 bases and J gave up 6 bases; unmatched junction bases: 11. The V gene's germline CDR1 is GTSNPN and CDR2 SVGIG (reference sequence). The CDR3 sequence is 16 residues long. Here the CDR3 reads CAWSVSIGGSFNEQFF. The CDR3 DNA follows: TGTGCCTGGAGTGTTTCTATCGGCGGGAGTTTCAATGAGCAGTTCTTC.

The CDR3 loop reads CASSSAEDQITGELFF. CDR3 coding DNA: TGTGCCAGCAGCTCCGCGGAGGACCAAATCACCGGGGAGCTGTTTTTT. V and J are TRBV7-2 and TRBJ2-2, with D possibly TRBD2 on 5 matching bases. V was shortened by 4 bases and J by 4 bases, with 16 bases between the two germline ends. Germline CDR1 and CDR2: SGHTA and FQGNSA. The CDR3 contains 16 residues.

V gene TRBV3-1 (or the pseudogene TRBV3-2) combines with J gene TRBJ2-1, with a weak D call TRBD2 (6 bases). Germline V lookup: CDR1 LGHDT, CDR2 YNNKEL (reference sequence). The V gene lost 0 bases and the J gene lost 7 bases, with 13 bases spanning the gap. The CDR3 contains 15 residues. The DNA of the CDR3 is TGTGCCAGCAGCCAAGATTTGGCTAGCGCTAATGAGCAGTTCTTC. It translates to CASSQDLASANEQFF.

This clone was seen just once. CDR3 loop: CASSTSGQASQPQHF. The CDR3 coding sequence is TGTGCCAGTAGTACTTCGGGACAAGCCAGTCAGCCCCAGCATTTT. The gene calls are TRBV19 and TRBJ1-5, with D possibly being TRBD1 (6 bases). CDR1 LNHDA and CDR2 SQIVND come from the germline V gene (reference sequence). V lost 4 bases and J 6 bases, leaving 16 bases between the germline ends. The CDR3 spans 15 residues.

The chain is built from TRBV5-3 and TRBJ1-5; unclear D gene. TRBV5-3 is sorted into the ORF group, with uncertain function. The CDR3 length is 15 residues. V lost 3 bases and J lost 4, with 14 bases in between. DNA for the CDR3: TGTGCCAGAAGCTACGCAGACAACCGGAATCAGCCCCAGCATTTT. Its protein is CARSYADNRNQPQHF.

The chain carries TRBV24-1 and TRBJ2-1; the D gene is possibly TRBD1 (6 bases). The V end was cut by 5 bases, the J end by 6 bases, with 13 bases between. CDR1 and CDR2 (germline): KGHDR, SFDVKD. CDR3 length: 14 residues. The CDR3 DNA reads as TGTGCCACCAGTGGGATCCTGGGGGCCAATGAGCAGTTCTTC. It encodes CATSGILGANEQFF.

For the CDR3, the DNA is TGTGCCAGCAACGACAGGGCTGGGGAGCAGTACTTC. Translating it yields CASNDRAGEQYF. The chain links TRBV27 to TRBJ2-7, with 7 nucleotides matching TRBD1. Losses at the gene ends were 7 bases for V and 7 bases for J; bases not matched to a gene: 7. This CDR3 is built from 12 residues. Germline CDR1 MNHEY, CDR2 SMNVEV (reference sequence).

This chain connects TRBV15 to TRBJ1-4; D unresolved. The CDR3 contains 15 residues. The V gene lost 0 bases and the J gene lost 5 bases, with 10 bases spanning the gap. CDR1 LNHNV and CDR2 YYDKDF come from the germline V gene (reference sequence). Written as DNA, the CDR3 is TGTGCCACCAGCAGAGAATTGGGGAGCAATGAAAAACTGTTTTTT. It encodes CATSRELGSNEKLFF.

This chain links TRBV10-2 with TRBJ2-1; maybe TRBD2 (6 bases). The germline V and J ends were trimmed by 4 bases and 6 bases, with 13 bases remaining between them. From germline, CDR1 is WSHSY and CDR2 SAAADI. CDR3 size: 14 residues. CDR3 sequence: CASSGAGISNEQFF. CDR3 bases: TGCGCCAGCAGTGGGGCGGGAATTAGCAATGAGCAGTTCTTC.

The CDR3 region is CASRPEGGPNEKLFF. CDR3 coding DNA: TGTGCCAGCAGGCCAGAGGGGGGGCCTAATGAAAAACTGTTTTTT. The chain joins TRBV6-5 to TRBJ1-4; TRBD1 might be the D (6 bases). The length of the CDR3 is 15 residues. Germline V lookup: CDR1 MNHEY, CDR2 SVGAGI. The V end lost 6 bases, the J end lost 3 bases, and 14 bases lay between the germline ends.

The genes are TRBV27 and TRBJ1-1; D perhaps matches TRBD1 (6 bases). The germline V and J ends were trimmed by 1 base and 4 bases, with 13 bases remaining between them. Per germline, CDR1 MNHEY and CDR2 SMNVEV (reference sequence). CDR3 length: 15 residues. CDR3 nucleotides: TGTGCCAGCAGTTTATTCGGGGGGCCGTTCACTGAAGCTTTCTTT. Its translation is CASSLFGGPFTEAFF.

This clone has just a few counts. The chain carries TRBV25-1 and TRBJ2-7; D is uncertain. The CDR3 loop spans 15 amino acids. V was clipped by 4 bases and J by 0 bases, with 13 bases between them. The V gene's germline CDR1 is MGHDK and CDR2 SYGVNS. For the CDR3, the DNA is TGTGCCAGCAGTGCTCAGGTAGACACCTCCTACGAGCAGTACTTC. Translating gives CASSAQVDTSYEQYF.

The chain carries TRBV30 and TRBJ2-2; maybe TRBD1 (6 bases). V dropped 1 base and J dropped 4 bases, with 10 bases sitting between them. Germline values: CDR1 GTSNPN, CDR2 SVGIG (reference sequence). CDR3 length: 14 amino acids. The CDR3 sequence: CAWSGGQVTGELFF. DNA for the CDR3: TGTGCCTGGAGTGGGGGGCAGGTCACCGGGGAGCTGTTTTTT. The full variable domain, completed using reference TRBV30 and TRBJ2-2, is SQTIHQWPATLVQPVGSPLSLECTVEGTSNPNLYWYRQAAGRGLQLLFYSVGIGQISSEVPQNLSASRPQDRQFILSSKKLLLSDSGFYLCAWSGGQVTGELFFGEGSRLTVL.

The genes are TRBV28 and TRBJ2-7, with unresolved D. Germline V CDR1 and CDR2: MDHEN, SYDVKM. This CDR3 contains 15 residues. V was clipped by 4 bases and J by 5 bases, with 18 bases between them. The CDR3 loop is CASSYPLVRWNEQYF. As DNA, the CDR3 is TGTGCCAGCAGTTATCCCCTAGTAAGGTGGAACGAGCAGTACTTC.

The chain couples TRBV18 to TRBJ2-7, with a weak D call TRBD2 (5 bases). This CDR3 is 11 amino acids long. Germline CDR1 is KGHSH and CDR2 is LQKENI. V lost 2 bases, J lost 6 bases, and 5 bases lay in between. The CDR3 nucleotides read TGTGCCAGCTCACCAGGAGGCGAGCAGTACTTC. Encoded protein: CASSPGGEQYF.